This TCR beta chain was identified during a study of cytomegalovirus exposure and HLA in healthy donors (dated by TCRdb to the late 2010s). At the level of the whole study: An earlier analysis of some 600 of the donors reported 276 Gb of sequence data and 100 million to 120 million unique TCR beta sequences obtained from around 180 million T cells. Of the roughly 400 genotyped donors, more than 75% were placed in the genetic ancestry cluster associated with self-reported Caucasian donors. In addition to the first cohort of 666 subjects, a separate validation cohort of some 120 different subjects was used. Typing coverage varied by locus: 629-630 donors for A, B, C, DRB1 and DQB1; some 520 for DQA1; about 600 for DPA1; roughly 450 for DPB1. An early release covering 500 to 750 HLA-typed donors comprised approximately 300 gigabases of sequencing data and around 86 million unique TCR sequences. Both class I and class II loci were covered by HLA typing, at four-digit resolution. The study used immunosequencing to profile the T cell repertoires of 670 or so subjects and linked those repertoires to cytomegalovirus serostatus. To decide whether each TCR beta V gene segment behaved as functional or pseudogenic, an earlier analysis of approximately 600 of the donors relied on high-throughput TCR beta sequencing. In a later analysis, previously published TCR beta repertoires from 666 donors were re-analyzed and high-resolution HLA genotyping was added so that TCR occurrence patterns could be studied. Rather than drawing on any new phenotypic data, the later analysis identified candidate immune exposures from TCR beta sequences and the way those sequences occurred across donors. Donor age, sex, ethnicity and CMV serostatus were collected together with the repertoire data. The study aimed to test whether cataloging public T cell receptors could reveal signatures of past pathogen exposure. A later genetic analysis took genome-wide SNP genotypes for about 65% of the 666 donors and used that subset as a discovery cohort. All discovery cohort repertoires had been generated on a single sequencing platform. Across about 380 genotyped donors of the cohort, an average of about 200,000 unique TCR beta nucleotide sequences per donor were sequenced, and roughly 18% of those sequences were non-productive. Because of strong linkage in the cohort, a few DR-DQ haplotypes were treated as single units for association and clustering. High-throughput TCR immunosequencing, statistical association of individual TCRs with disease status, and machine learning were combined to predict cytomegalovirus infection status. Points the paper makes about the study in general: Assigning TCR associations to individual alleles was difficult when HLA alleles, especially DR and DQ, strongly co-occurred. A later analysis associated 16,951 TCR beta sequences with specific HLA alleles at a false discovery rate of 0.05. Correlated functional status among segregating V segments might be attributable to linkage disequilibrium, but an unknown experimental factor could not be ruled out. Most CMV-associated TCR beta chains appeared to be HLA-restricted in a later analysis, and the HLA associations seemed to be driven largely by CMV exposure. The 87-base-pair reads could not distinguish some IMGT-functional V segments, including TRBV6-2 and TRBV6-3, so those segments were excluded. The classifier was reported to diagnose cytomegalovirus status with high specificity and sensitivity in both the original and validation cohorts. In a later analysis, several top co-occurrence clusters were reported to appear linked to parvovirus B19, influenza, CMV and Epstein-Barr virus. A group of highly shared sequence variants was considered likely to be a technical artifact of the sequencing pipeline. Over 15 rarely observed V segments, including chromosome 9 orphons, were excluded from the earlier analysis of 550 to 700 of the donors because counts were too low. According to a later analysis, TCR association rates differed among HLA loci, with DRB1 alleles showing the most associated TCRs and HLA-C alleles showing the fewest. An association between a missense DCLRE1C variant and V-gene and J-gene trimming of TCR beta chains was found in a later genetic analysis and replicated in an independent cohort. Because HLA typing was unavailable for some donors at each locus, only the typed subset was used in association tests. A few of the identified cytomegalovirus-associated TCR beta chains were confirmed in vitro to be specific for cytomegalovirus antigens. For the cohort, immune exposure information was limited to CMV serostatus. In a later analysis, HLA-associated TCR beta chains showed more clonal expansion and lower generation probabilities than non-associated chains that were equally common. A further reported finding was that TCR beta sequences accurately predicted the HLA-A and HLA-B alleles for most subjects in the first cohort. In this cohort, only TCR beta chains were sequenced, and detectable features were limited by the absence of alpha or paired-chain data. Sequencing depth was assumed to be roughly uniform across donors in the presence/absence analyses, though that assumption may not hold. An earlier analysis of approximately 570 of the donors showed that most TCR beta V segments appeared in productive rearrangements either about 90% or about 30% of the time, which broadly matched IMGT annotations. While some public TCRs were present in many individuals, most TCR sequences turned up only very rarely across donors. The study listed 170 or so TCR beta chains as associated with cytomegalovirus. The authors suggested that the approach could potentially be extended to other disease states and immunological phenotypes. Compared with the approximately 720-donor mean, donors in an Asian-associated ancestry cluster had fewer N-insertions in productive TCRs, according to a later genetic analysis.

Library preparation was by the immunoSEQ multiplex PCR assay. The multiplex PCR relied on a mix of 60 forward primers for TCR Vbeta segments and 13 reverse primers for TCR Jbeta segments. The CDR3 region of rearranged TCR beta genes was amplified from genomic DNA by a multiplex PCR assay. The amplified TCR beta libraries were sequenced on the Illumina HiSeq System as 87-base-pair reads. Per the original workflow: Across the 500 to 850 repertoires, a later analysis counted 60 million to 90 million unique TCR beta chains, 8.5 million to 12 million of which were shared by at least two donors. To remove PCR and sequencing errors, raw reads were error-corrected and collapsed into unique sequences using a nearest-neighbor algorithm that merged closely related sequences. V, D and J gene segments were assigned by aligning CDR3 sequences to IMGT reference sequences. For a sequence to be retained, a match of at least six nucleotides was required to both a V gene segment and a J gene segment. A rearrangement was called productive if the CDR3 had no stop codons and remained in frame with V and J, and every other rearrangement was called non-productive. Following IMGT convention, CDR3 was defined as the stretch from the second conserved V-encoded cysteine up to the conserved J-encoded phenylalanine. The earlier analysis of some 600 of the donors excluded sequences that lacked an unambiguous match to a single V gene segment. An earlier analysis of a few hundred of the donors called V segments functional above 56.7% productive rearrangements and segregating when the between-donor standard deviation exceeded 5%. A statistical classification framework was developed to diagnose cytomegalovirus status using the catalog of TCR beta chain sequences. In a later analysis, V and J genes were assigned by comparing TCR nucleotide sequences against IMGT/GENE-DB human TR gene sequences. A later analysis assigned CDR3 sequences and most-parsimonious VDJ recombination scenarios with the TCRdist pipeline. A later analysis defined each TCR beta chain by its CDR3 amino acid sequence plus V-gene family, and excluded reads lacking a unique V-gene family. As a way to deal with suspected cross-contamination and a sequencing artifact, a later analysis dropped under 600 nucleotide sequences that were highly shared and had low generation probability. In a later analysis, a clonal expansion index was calculated for each public chain from normalized within-repertoire ranks of inferred template counts. Generation probabilities in a later analysis came from a VDJ recombination model fitted to out-of-frame rearrangements, and those results were checked against IGoR. In a later analysis, TCR-TCR, TCR-HLA and TCR-CMV co-occurrence was scored with hypergeometric tests, and a repertoire-size bias correction was applied to TCR pairs. In a later analysis, false discovery rates were estimated by permuting HLA or CMV assignments 20 times. In a later analysis, co-occurring TCRs were grouped using DBSCAN, with TCRdist sequence similarity added in when clustering inside HLA-allele-positive subsets. Co-occurrence clustering excluded repertoires with fewer than 30,000 or more than 120,000 public chains, plus five with anomalous nucleotide sharing. TCRdb mirrors the immuneACCESS table, restricted to in-frame sequences. Some clones are absent from its copies; in checked studies, under half trace to an unresolved V gene, and the reason for the others is unknown. D and trimming were read from the DNA, whereas the V and J calls and clone size are those reported in that table. The table for this sample lists some 120,000 clones; under 85% of them were counted only once. The ten top clones hold about 3.4% of the sample.

Details on this clone: Its antigen is unknown. Within one base of it there is no much larger clone, and no base qualities were kept.

The cohort comprised more than 550 healthy bone marrow donors. All cohort members were sampled while nominally healthy, although unrecorded immune exposures were likely present. The donor tested CMV seronegative, placing the donor among the 350 or so seronegative members of the cohort. A peripheral blood sample was collected from each donor, and TCR beta sequencing was performed on peripheral blood mononuclear cells. Genomic DNA was extracted from the blood cell samples with the Qiagen DNeasy Blood Extraction Kit. The CDR1 and CDR2 encoded by the germline V gene are SQVTM and ANQGSEA. The CDR3 runs 13 amino acids, cysteine and phenylalanine included. Only the CDR3 portion is preserved as DNA: 39 bases, with reading frame beginning at the first base. V is clipped by 4 bases and J by 0 bases, and the sequence between their germline boundaries is 9 bases long.

Sequences were obtained from PBMCs. Rearrangement joined TRBV29-1 to TRBJ1-1, with the D gene not confidently named. This receptor was obtained from a man aged 25 to 40 in good health and CMV-seronegative. The DNA is as follows: TGCAGCGTTGCGCAGGTCATGAACACTGAAGCTTTCTTT. This gives the protein CSVAQVMNTEAFF.